The 13 T cell receptor beta chains given below trace back to one sample, sequenced in a study of shared clonotypes between healthy human individuals. CD45RO-negative cells were positively selected for CCR7, leaving out terminally differentiated effector memory CD45RA+ cells. Here immunoSEQ multiplex PCR was the method, and the copy in TCRdb shows in-frame clones only, minus some. The sample contains some 740,000 clones, approximately 92% of which appear only once. Sequencing was performed on naive CD8+ T cells sorted from blood. Receptors were obtained from a man aged 25 to 40 in good health.

This clone was recorded once. CDR3 protein: CASRVWEAGNTGELFF. The CDR3 bases are TGTGCCAGCAGGGTATGGGAAGCAGGGAACACCGGGGAGCTGTTTTTT. This chain joins TRBV7-2 and TRBJ2-2; D ambiguous. With 6 bases removed from V and 1 base from J, the gap between germline ends came to 15 bases. Germline V gene data show CDR1 as SGHTA and CDR2 as FQGNSA. The CDR3 has 16 amino acids.

This clone occurred once. The CDR3 loop reads CASSIVPNLITGELFF. In DNA form, the CDR3 reads TGTGCCAGTAGTATAGTACCGAATCTGATCACCGGGGAGCTGTTTTTT. The chain joins TRBV19 to TRBJ2-2; unclear D gene. The CDR3 is 16 residues long. Germline assignment: CDR1 LNHDA and CDR2 SQIVND (reference sequence). V was pared by 1 base and J by 4 bases, with 13 bases between.

V gene TRBV10-3 combines with J gene TRBJ2-7; D might be TRBD2 (6 bases). Germline CDR1 and CDR2: ENHRY and SYGVKD. V gave up 9 bases and J gave up 7 bases, with 25 bases separating them. The CDR3 loop spans 15 amino acids. The CDR3 sequence: CAINTPSLGSGEQYF. CDR3 nucleotide sequence: TGTGCCATAAACACCCCTTCTTTGGGTAGCGGTGAGCAGTACTTC.

This rearrangement joins TRBV7-9 to TRBJ2-2; D remains unclear. The CDR3 consists of 11 residues. The V gene's germline CDR1 is SEHNR and CDR2 FQNEAQ (reference sequence). Trimming removed 6 bases at V and 3 bases at J, with 2 bases between. CDR3 nucleotides: TGTGCCAGCAGAGACACCGGGGAGCTGTTTTTT. The encoded protein is CASRDTGELFF.

In its sample, this clone was seen once. This chain uses TRBV5-1 with TRBJ2-5; 10 bases are a match to TRBD1. V lost 0 bases to trimming and J lost 4 bases; unmatched junction nucleotides: 0. CDR1 SGHRS and CDR2 YFSETQ come from the germline V gene. This CDR3 comprises 14 residues. CDR3 residues: CASSLGTGGETQYF. The CDR3 DNA is TGCGCCAGCAGCTTGGGGACAGGGGGAGAGACCCAGTACTTC. Together with reference TRBV5-1 and TRBJ2-5, the CDR3 gives the full variable domain: KAGVTQTPRYLIKTRGQQVTLSCSPISGHRSVSWYQQTPGQGLQFLFEYFSETQRNKGNFPGRFSGRQFSNSRSEMNVSTLELGDSALYLCASSLGTGGETQYFGPGTRLLVL.

This clone has only one observation. The J gene is TRBJ1-1, the V gene TRBV6-5; no definite D call. The CDR3 contains 15 residues. Germline V lookup: CDR1 MNHEY, CDR2 SVGAGI. The V and J ends lost 0 bases and 1 base respectively, with 9 bases between them. The CDR3 region has the DNA TGTGCCAGCAGTTACTCGGCAGGAGCGAACACTGAAGCTTTCTTT. It is translated as CASSYSAGANTEAFF.

V is TRBV12-5 and J is TRBJ1-5, with D unclear. Germline V gene data show CDR1 as LGHNT and CDR2 as FRNRAP. CDR3 length: 12 residues. V shed 7 bases and J shed 7 bases, with 11 bases lying between them. The CDR3 coding sequence is TGTGCTAGTGCCGTAGGAGGACAGCCCCAGCATTTT. Amino acid sequence: CASAVGGQPQHF.

The genes are TRBV4-1 and TRBJ1-1; D call uncertain. Germline V gene data show CDR1 as MGHRA and CDR2 as YSYEKL. The CDR3 runs 13 residues. Trimming shortened V by 3 bases and J by 8 bases, and 13 bases separated the two germline ends. The CDR3: CASSQGSMREAFF. CDR3 in DNA: TGCGCCAGCAGCCAGGGATCCATGCGGGAAGCTTTCTTT.

The CDR3 nucleotides are TGTGCCAGCAGCATCGAACCTCTACTAGCGGGAGGTAGCACAGATACGCAGTATTTT. This codes for CASSIEPLLAGGSTDTQYF. J is TRBJ2-3 and V is TRBV11-2, with 12 bases aligning to TRBD2. Trimming at V came to 5 bases and at J to 0 bases, leaving 12 bases not matched to a gene. This CDR3 comprises 19 residues. Germline CDR1 is SGHAT and CDR2 is FQNNGV.

V and J are TRBV23-1 and TRBJ2-7; D not resolved. TRBV23-1 is reported as an ORF; its role is uncertain. Trimming cost V 7 bases and J 2 bases, with 12 bases left between them. This CDR3 is built from 13 residues. Here the CDR3 reads CASNPRSTYEQYF. In DNA form, the CDR3 reads TGCGCCAGCAATCCGCGCAGCACCTACGAGCAGTACTTC.

The chain employs TRBV15 and TRBJ1-1; 9 bases line up with TRBD1. CDR1 and CDR2 (germline): LNHNV, YYDKDF (reference sequence). V lost 3 bases, J lost 3 bases, and 5 bases stayed unmatched. The CDR3 spans 15 residues. CDR3 sequence reads: CATSRGTGRDTEAFF. CDR3 bases: TGTGCCACCAGCAGGGGGACAGGGAGAGACACTGAAGCTTTCTTT.

This sequence joins TRBV15 and TRBJ1-1, with a possible D match to TRBD1 (5 bases). V was clipped by 0 bases and J by 1 base, with 15 bases between them. Germline CDR1 and CDR2: LNHNV and YYDKDF (reference sequence). This CDR3 contains 17 residues. The CDR3 spells CATSREGAEFGNTEAFF. CDR3 bases: TGTGCCACCAGCAGAGAAGGGGCGGAATTTGGGAACACTGAAGCTTTCTTT.

J is TRBJ2-1 and V is TRBV19; 10 positions match TRBD2. V lost 6 bases, J lost 4 bases, and 6 bases stayed unmatched. The germline CDR1 and CDR2 sequences are LNHDA and SQIVND (reference sequence). The CDR3 has 15 residues. CDR3: CASRFTSGNYNEQFF. Here the CDR3 DNA reads TGTGCCAGTAGGTTTACTAGCGGGAATTACAATGAGCAGTTCTTC.